A single sample is the source of the 26 T cell receptor beta chains below, sequenced in a study of shared clonotypes between healthy human individuals. Sequenced by immunoSEQ multiplex PCR; TCRdb stores in-frame clones only, minus some. Here the sample spans some 2,100,000 clones, 90% to 96% being singletons. The sample consisted of naive CD4+ T cells sorted from blood. Subset denoted: CD45RA+ positively selected. These receptors were collected from a man younger than 35 in good health.

V is TRBV2 and J is TRBJ2-1, with D maybe TRBD1 (6 bases). Trimming left V 3 bases short and J 2 bases short, with 11 bases between. CDR1 and CDR2 (germline): SNHLY, FYNNEI. This CDR3 has 15 residues. The CDR3 bases are TGTGCCAGCAGTGAGTCCAGGGGAACCTACAATGAGCAGTTCTTC. It codes for CASSESRGTYNEQFF.

The chain is built from TRBV30 and TRBJ1-1, with D unclear. Deletions cut 4 bases from V and 1 base from J, with 10 bases between. This CDR3 spans 13 amino acids. CDR1 and CDR2 (germline): GTSNPN, SVGIG (reference sequence). The DNA for the CDR3 is TGTGCCTGGACACCTCCAGGGAACACTGAAGCTTTCTTT. Protein product: CAWTPPGNTEAFF.

CDR3 DNA sequence: TGTGCCAGCAGCTTCGAGGGAGGCCGGGGAGATACGCAGTATTTT. Translated: CASSFEGGRGDTQYF. This rearrangement joins TRBV7-9 to TRBJ2-3; weak D call: TRBD2 (6 bases). Deletions cut 3 bases from V and 5 bases from J, with 15 bases between. This CDR3 region has 15 residues. The germline V gene has CDR1 SEHNR and CDR2 FQNEAQ (reference sequence). The full variable domain, with the rest looked up from reference TRBV7-9 and TRBJ2-3, is DTGVSQNPRHKITKRGQNVTFRCDPISEHNRLYWYRQTLGQGPEFLTYFQNEAQLEKSRLLSDRFSAERPKGSFSTLEIQRTEQGDSAMYLCASSFEGGRGDTQYFGPGTRLTVL.

The chain combines TRBV11-2 with TRBJ2-3, with 13 nucleotides matching TRBD2. Germline CDR1 reads SGHAT; CDR2 reads FQNNGV. V dropped 5 bases and J dropped 1; count of bases not matched to a gene: 3. CDR3 length equals 16 residues. The CDR3 spells CASSLTSGRGTDTQYF. The CDR3 coding sequence is TGTGCCAGCAGCCTTACTAGCGGGAGGGGCACAGATACGCAGTATTTT.

With regard to this clone: The sample contains more than one DNA sequence encoding this CDR3. The V call is TRBV6-4, the J call TRBJ1-6; maybe TRBD1 (5 bases). Looked up from germline, CDR1 is MRHNA and CDR2 is SNTAGT. This CDR3 is built from 13 residues. V dropped 4 bases and J dropped 4 bases, with 5 bases sitting between them. CDR3 bases: TGTGCCAGCAGTGCAGGGTATAATTCACCCCTCCACTTT. It translates to CASSAGYNSPLHF.

The chain employs TRBV10-3 and TRBJ2-1; 16 bases are shared with TRBD2. J was trimmed by 8 bases and V by 8 bases; bases with no gene match: 9. Germline V gene data show CDR1 as ENHRY and CDR2 as SYGVKD. CDR3 length: 16 residues. The CDR3 DNA reads TGTGCCATCTCGGGACTAGCGGGAGGGCCGGGGTATGAGCAGTTCTTC. Its protein product is CAISGLAGGPGYEQFF.

The genes are TRBV9 and TRBJ2-3, with 8 bases aligning to TRBD2. V dropped 3 bases and J dropped 1; count of bases not matched to a gene: 10. From germline, CDR1 is SGDLS and CDR2 YYNGEE. This CDR3 comprises 17 residues. CDR3 loop: CASSASEWRGGTDTQYF. The DNA for the CDR3 is TGTGCCAGCAGCGCCTCGGAGTGGCGGGGGGGCACAGATACGCAGTATTTT. Full variable domain (rest looked up from reference TRBV9 and TRBJ2-3): DSGVTQTPKHLITATGQRVTLRCSPRSGDLSVYWYQQSLDQGLQFLIQYYNGEERAKGNILERFSAQQFPDLHSELNLSSLELGDSALYFCASSASEWRGGTDTQYFGPGTRLTVL.

V gene TRBV6-6 combines with J gene TRBJ2-1; D might be TRBD2 (5 bases). Germline loops: CDR1 MNHNY, CDR2 SVGAGI (reference sequence). The CDR3 covers 14 residues. Between the trimmed V and J ends, which lost 6 bases and 9 bases, there was a span of 18 bases. The CDR3 nucleotides are TGTGCCAGCAGGAAGGGAGTCAGTGAAACTGAGCAGTTCTTC. Residues: CASRKGVSETEQFF.

J is TRBJ2-7 and V is TRBV7-2, with TRBD1 matching 8 bases. This CDR3 comprises 14 residues. CDR1 is SGHTA, CDR2 FQGNSA, per germline. The V and J ends lost 5 bases and 1 base, in that order; junction bases with no gene match: 4. CDR3 nucleotides: TGTGCCAGCAGCAACAGGGGGAATTCCTACGAGCAGTACTTC. It yields the protein CASSNRGNSYEQYF.

Concerning this clone itself: Other DNA sequences within the sample encode an identical CDR3. The J gene is TRBJ2-7, the V gene TRBV4-2; D is possibly TRBD1 (5 bases). Germline CDR1 reads LGHNA; CDR2 reads YNFKEQ. This CDR3 is built from 13 residues. Between the trimmed V and J ends, which lost 0 bases and 5 bases, there was a span of 8 bases. Here the CDR3 DNA reads TGTGCCAGCAGCCAAGATCTAGGGGACGAGCAGTACTTC. Encoded protein: CASSQDLGDEQYF.

V usage is TRBV7-9 and J usage is TRBJ1-2; the match to TRBD1 covers 7 bases. This CDR3 is built from 17 residues. Germline assignment: CDR1 SEHNR and CDR2 FQNEAQ (reference sequence). V was pared by 2 bases and J by 5 bases, with 14 bases of the junction left unmatched. CDR3 residues: CASSLSPLPGTDYGYTF. CDR3 DNA: TGTGCCAGCAGCTTAAGCCCCTTACCCGGGACAGATTATGGCTACACCTTC.

On this clone: Other DNA variants within this sample encode the same CDR3. This rearrangement joins TRBV6-5 to TRBJ1-2; D not certain. Trimming cost V 0 bases and J 3 bases, with 11 bases left between them. There are 15 residues in the CDR3. CDR1 and CDR2 from the germline V gene are MNHEY and SVGAGI. CDR3 DNA sequence: TGTGCCAGCAGTTACTCGGGTCTTCGGGACTATGGCTACACCTTC. It specifies CASSYSGLRDYGYTF.

V gene TRBV10-1 combines with J gene TRBJ1-5, with TRBD1 as a possible D gene (5 bases). Germline V CDR1 and CDR2: WNHNN, SYGVQD (reference sequence). Trimming took 4 bases from V and 5 from J, leaving 12 bases between them. The CDR3 spans 14 residues. The CDR3 region is CASSGGGADQPQHF. The CDR3 region has the DNA TGCGCCAGCAGTGGGGGGGGAGCTGATCAGCCCCAGCATTTT.

The J gene is TRBJ1-2, the V gene TRBV5-1, with 8 bases identical to TRBD1. The CDR3 covers 12 residues. Germline CDR1 reads SGHRS; CDR2 reads YFSETQ. With V trimmed by 4 bases and J by 7 bases, 3 bases remained unmatched. For the CDR3, the DNA is TGCGCCAGCAGCGTGGACAGGGCTGGCTACACCTTC. It translates to CASSVDRAGYTF.

The V call is TRBV5-1, the J call TRBJ2-3; D might be TRBD1 (5 bases). The V and J ends lost 0 bases and 4 bases respectively, with 15 bases between them. Germline V gene lookup returns CDR1 SGHRS and CDR2 YFSETQ. The CDR3 spans 16 residues. CDR3 in DNA: TGCGCCAGCAGCTTGGCCGTCGGCAGGGTTGCAGATACGCAGTATTTT. Translation gives CASSLAVGRVADTQYF.

The chain links TRBV7-9 to TRBJ2-3; 8 positions agree with TRBD1. The trim removed 5 bases at V and 5 bases at J, leaving 6 bases unmatched. The CDR3 is made up of 14 amino acids. The germline CDR1 and CDR2 sequences are SEHNR and FQNEAQ (reference sequence). The CDR3 loop reads CASSIGQGIDTQYF. In DNA, the CDR3 is TGTGCCAGCAGCATTGGACAGGGAATAGATACGCAGTATTTT.

The chain has TRBV10-3 and TRBJ2-3; D is unclear. Germline lookup yields CDR1 ENHRY and CDR2 SYGVKD. The CDR3 consists of 12 residues. V lost 3 bases and J lost 4, with 5 bases in between. The CDR3 loop reads CAISEMADTQYF. The CDR3 coding sequence is TGTGCCATCAGTGAAATGGCAGATACGCAGTATTTT.

The V and J genes are TRBV2 and TRBJ1-5; D remains unclear. Trimming shortened V by 2 bases and J by 1 base, and 6 bases separated the two germline ends. The CDR3 extends over 14 amino acids. Germline V CDR1 and CDR2: SNHLY, FYNNEI. CDR3 in DNA: TGTGCCAGCAGTGAACACCTGAGCAATCAGCCCCAGCATTTT. Its protein product is CASSEHLSNQPQHF.

The gene calls are TRBV10-3 and TRBJ2-5; D uncertain. CDR1 and CDR2 from the germline V gene are ENHRY and SYGVKD. The CDR3 runs 12 residues. V was shortened by 6 bases and J by 5 bases, with 10 bases between the two germline ends. The CDR3 spells CAISDNRETQYF. In DNA, the CDR3 is TGTGCCATCAGCGACAATAGGGAGACCCAGTACTTC.

The chain carries TRBV6-5 and TRBJ2-7; D not resolved. In germline, CDR1 is MNHEY, CDR2 SVGAGI. V was cut by 7 bases and J by 7 bases, with 17 bases left in between. CDR3 size: 13 residues. The CDR3 region is CASTFPATKEQYF. DNA of the CDR3: TGTGCCAGCACTTTCCCGGCCACAAAGGAGCAGTACTTC.

This clone was recorded only once. This chain links TRBV9 with TRBJ2-3, with D tentatively TRBD2 (6 bases). The CDR3 extends over 17 amino acids. The germline CDR1 and CDR2 sequences are SGDLS and YYNGEE. Trimming left V 0 bases short and J 1 base short, with 15 bases between. The CDR3 sequence is CASSVAPSRLGTDTQYF. In nucleotides, the CDR3 is TGTGCCAGCAGCGTAGCCCCCTCGAGACTAGGCACAGATACGCAGTATTTT.

The gene calls are TRBV9 and TRBJ1-6; D unresolved. The CDR3 contains 14 residues. The germline V gene encodes CDR1 SGDLS and CDR2 YYNGEE. V dropped 0 bases and J dropped 5 bases, with 6 bases sitting between them. CDR3 bases: TGTGCCAGCAGCGTAGTGCAGAATAATTCACCCCTCCACTTT. It yields the protein CASSVVQNNSPLHF.

J is TRBJ1-1 and V is TRBV27, with a possible D match to TRBD1 (6 bases). Trimming stripped 5 bases from V and 6 bases from J, with 13 bases between. Germline loops: CDR1 MNHEY, CDR2 SMNVEV (reference sequence). The CDR3 has 13 residues. The CDR3 DNA reads as TGTGCCAGCAGTCTCACAGGGCCCGCTGAAGCTTTCTTT. Encoded protein: CASSLTGPAEAFF.

Worth noting for this clone: The identical CDR3 is also encoded by other nucleotide sequences in the sample. The CDR3 coding sequence is TGTGCCAGCTCACCGGGGCTGACCTCCTACGAGCAGTACTTC. It codes for CASSPGLTSYEQYF. The V gene is TRBV18, the J gene TRBJ2-7; the D gene is possibly TRBD1 (5 bases). This CDR3 is 14 amino acids long. Trimming pared 3 bases from V and 0 bases from J, leaving 9 bases between. Germline CDR1 KGHSH, CDR2 LQKENI.

This clone appeared a single time. The DNA of the CDR3 is TGTGCCAGCACCCGGGGCCGAATCCGGGGGGCGGAGCAGTTCTTC. Its translation is CASTRGRIRGAEQFF. The rearrangement links TRBV7-2 to TRBJ2-1; D is possibly TRBD2 (7 bases). With 7 bases removed from V and 10 bases from J, the gap between germline ends came to 23 bases. CDR1 and CDR2 (germline): SGHTA, FQGNSA. The CDR3 runs 15 residues. The full variable domain, its missing parts supplied by reference TRBV7-2 and TRBJ2-1, is GAGVSQSPSNKVTEKGKDVELRCDPISGHTALYWYRQSLGQGLEFLIYFQGNSAPDKSGLPSDRFSAERTGGSVSTLTIQRTQQEDSAVYLCASTRGRIRGAEQFFGPGTRLTVL.

This clone was picked up one time. The chain uses TRBV30 and TRBJ1-1; 7 bases agree with TRBD1. Per germline, CDR1 GTSNPN and CDR2 SVGIG (reference sequence). The CDR3 totals 14 residues. Trimming cost V 5 bases and J 4 bases; bases outside gene matches: 10. The CDR3 DNA reads TGTGCCTGGGGAGGAAAGGGGGCGATCACTGAAGCTTTCTTT. It specifies CAWGGKGAITEAFF.